The subject of this entry is one T cell receptor beta chain. Profiling relied on immunoSEQ multiplex PCR, and the TCRdb table lists in-frame clones only, not all of them. The sample shows about 64,000 clones, approximately 90% of them seen only once. This sample stems from a study of OX40 agonist ivuxolimab in advanced cancers. Study overall: Ivuxolimab was administered intravenously to patients at 0.01 to 10 mg/kg every 2 weeks.

Germline V gene data show CDR1 as SGDLS and CDR2 as YYNGEE. This CDR3 contains 14 residues. V was clipped by 0 bases and J by 10 bases, with 13 bases between them. The sample here was CD4+ or CD8+ T cells sorted from blood, taken in a trial of the OX40 agonist ivuxolimab. This sequence joins TRBV9 and TRBJ1-4; TRBD1 is a possible D gene (6 bases). The receptor was derived from an adult with an advanced solid tumor such as melanoma, head and neck, liver or kidney cancer. CDR3 protein: CASSVGTGSGKLFF. The CDR3 DNA sequence: TGTGCCAGCAGCGTAGGAACAGGGAGCGGAAAACTGTTTTTT.